This T cell receptor beta chain was documented in a study of PD-1 blockade in classical Hodgkin lymphoma. With no exception, relapse followed autologous stem cell transplantation in all patients, and brentuximab vedotin exposure varied. A single count supports this clone. Measured with immunoSEQ multiplex PCR; TCRdb has only the in-frame clones, and not every one. The sample has about 46,000 clones, over 70% seen once. CDR1 and CDR2 (germline): SGHTA, FQGNSA. V lost 5 bases, J lost 5 bases, and 9 bases lay in between. The CDR3 totals 12 residues. This sample comprised peripheral blood mononuclear cells (PBMCs), obtained before the second cycle of nivolumab. This sequence originates from a human donor with classical Hodgkin lymphoma. The chain joins TRBV7-2 to TRBJ1-1; D gene ambiguous. The DNA for the CDR3 is TGTGCCAGCAGCAAGCGGGCGACTGAAGCTTTCTTT. It encodes CASSKRATEAFF. Full variable domain (rest looked up from reference TRBV7-2 and TRBJ1-1): GAGVSQSPSNKVTEKGKDVELRCDPISGHTALYWYRQSLGQGLEFLIYFQGNSAPDKSGLPSDRFSAERTGGSVSTLTIQRTQQEDSAVYLCASSKRATEAFFGQGTRLTVV.